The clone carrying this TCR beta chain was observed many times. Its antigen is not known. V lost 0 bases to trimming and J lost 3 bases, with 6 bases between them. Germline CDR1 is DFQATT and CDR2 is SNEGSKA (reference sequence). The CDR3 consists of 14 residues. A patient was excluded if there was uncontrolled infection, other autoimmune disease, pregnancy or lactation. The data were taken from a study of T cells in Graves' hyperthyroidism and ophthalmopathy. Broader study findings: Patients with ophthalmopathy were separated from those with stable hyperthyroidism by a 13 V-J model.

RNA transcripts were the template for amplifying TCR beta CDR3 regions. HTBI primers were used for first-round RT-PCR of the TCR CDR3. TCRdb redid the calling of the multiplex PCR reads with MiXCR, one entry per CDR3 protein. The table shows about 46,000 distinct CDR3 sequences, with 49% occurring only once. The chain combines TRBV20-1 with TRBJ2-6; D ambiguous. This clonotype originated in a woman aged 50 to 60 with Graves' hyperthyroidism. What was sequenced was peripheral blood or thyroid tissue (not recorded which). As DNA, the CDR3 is TGCAGTGCTAGAGACATCGATGGGGCCAACGTCCTGACTTTC. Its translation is CSARDIDGANVLTF.